These T cell receptor beta chains were read from a single sample in a study of cytomegalovirus exposure and HLA in healthy donors. TCRdb's table, derived via immunoSEQ multiplex PCR, lists solely in-frame clones and lacks some. The sample records 150,000 to 200,000 clones, around nine tenths being singletons. The sequenced sample was PBMCs. The receptors stem from a woman aged 25 to 39 in good health and CMV-seronegative. Each CDR3 is given with its conserved first and last residue. A D gene is named only where the DNA matches it firmly. Only part of the rows carry a size: once, few, many, or a class if the clone is expanded.

v_gene: TRBV7-9
abundance: few
d_gene: TRBD1
j_gene: TRBJ1-4
CDR3nt: TGTGCCAGCAGCTCAGGGACAGCTGAAAAACTGTTTTTT
CDR3aa: CASSSGTAEKLFF

v_gene: TRBV18
abundance: .
d_gene: TRBD1
j_gene: TRBJ1-4
CDR3nt: TGTGCCAGCTCACCTCAGGGGGCGACGGAAAAACTGTTTTTT
CDR3aa: CASSPQGATEKLFF

v_gene: TRBV20-1
abundance: .
d_gene: .
j_gene: TRBJ1-6
CDR3nt: TGCAGTGCTCCCAGTTCACCCCTCCACTTT
CDR3aa: CSAPSSPLHF

v_gene: TRBV10-2
abundance: few
d_gene: TRBD1
j_gene: TRBJ1-2
CDR3nt: TGCGCCAGCAGCGCCGGGACAGGCTATGGCTACACCTTC
CDR3aa: CASSAGTGYGYTF

v_gene: TRBV4-1
abundance: .
d_gene: .
j_gene: TRBJ2-5
CDR3nt: TGCGCCAGCAGCCAAGTCACCCTCTCGGGAGAGACCCAGTACTTC
CDR3aa: CASSQVTLSGETQYF

v_gene: TRBV5-1
abundance: .
d_gene: .
j_gene: TRBJ2-2
CDR3nt: TGCGCCAGCAGCTTGGGCGGAGCCGGGGAGCTGTTTTTT
CDR3aa: CASSLGGAGELFF

v_gene: TRBV15
abundance: .
d_gene: .
j_gene: TRBJ1-5
CDR3nt: TGTGCCACCAGCAGCCTGGGGGGGGATCAGCCCCAGCATTTT
CDR3aa: CATSSLGGDQPQHF

v_gene: TRBV6-1
abundance: .
d_gene: TRBD1
j_gene: TRBJ2-3
CDR3nt: TGTGCCAGCAGTGAGGACAGGGGGCGCGCAGATACGCAGTATTTT
CDR3aa: CASSEDRGRADTQYF

v_gene: TRBV5-1
abundance: .
d_gene: TRBD1
j_gene: TRBJ2-1
CDR3nt: TGCGCCAGCAGCTCCCGGGACAGGGGGCGAAGCTCCTACAATGAGCAGTTCTTC
CDR3aa: CASSSRDRGRSSYNEQFF

v_gene: TRBV29-1
abundance: few
d_gene: .
j_gene: TRBJ1-2
CDR3nt: TGCAGCGTTGTTGCGGGGGTGGATGGCTACACCTTC
CDR3aa: CSVVAGVDGYTF

v_gene: TRBV7-9
abundance: .
d_gene: .
j_gene: TRBJ1-1
CDR3nt: TGTGCCAGCAGCGACGTTGGGTGGGGGGGGACTGAAGCTTTCTTT
CDR3aa: CASSDVGWGGTEAFF

v_gene: TRBV9
abundance: .
d_gene: TRBD1
j_gene: TRBJ2-4
CDR3nt: TGTGCCAGCAGCGTACCCCCCCCCGCGGACAGGGAAACAAACATTCAGTACTTC
CDR3aa: CASSVPPPADRETNIQYF

v_gene: TRBV25-1
abundance: .
d_gene: .
j_gene: TRBJ1-6
CDR3nt: TGTGCCAGCAGTGAGAGCCGGGGGGGCCATGATTCACCCCTCCACTTT
CDR3aa: CASSESRGGHDSPLHF

v_gene: TRBV4-1
abundance: .
d_gene: .
j_gene: TRBJ1-1
CDR3nt: TGCGCCAGCAGCCATGTTCAGGGGACTGAAGCTTTCTTT
CDR3aa: CASSHVQGTEAFF

v_gene: TRBV30
abundance: few
d_gene: .
j_gene: TRBJ2-1
CDR3nt: TGTGCCTGGAGTGTAAGAACGGGACCCAGGGGAAACAATGAGCAGTTCTTC
CDR3aa: CAWSVRTGPRGNNEQFF

v_gene: TRBV30
abundance: .
d_gene: .
j_gene: TRBJ1-6
CDR3nt: TGTGCCTGGAGAGGTCCGGGGGGCAATTCACCCCTCCACTTT
CDR3aa: CAWRGPGGNSPLHF

v_gene: TRBV5-4
abundance: .
d_gene: TRBD2
j_gene: TRBJ2-7
CDR3nt: TGTGCCAGCAGCGCCGCGGCGGCTAGCGGCTCTCCCTACGAGCAGTACTTC
CDR3aa: CASSAAAASGSPYEQYF

v_gene: TRBV5-4
abundance: once
d_gene: .
j_gene: TRBJ1-3
CDR3nt: TGTGCCAGCAGCCCCACCCCCCTACAGGGTACTGGAAACACCATATATTTT
CDR3aa: CASSPTPLQGTGNTIYF

v_gene: TRBV18
abundance: .
d_gene: TRBD1
j_gene: TRBJ2-5
CDR3nt: TGTGCCAGCTCACCCCTCGGCGGGACAGGGCAAGAGACCCAGTACTTC
CDR3aa: CASSPLGGTGQETQYF

v_gene: TRBV5-1
abundance: .
d_gene: TRBD1
j_gene: TRBJ2-1
CDR3nt: TGCGCCAGCAGCCAAAACAGGGGGTCCTACAATGAGCAGTTCTTC
CDR3aa: CASSQNRGSYNEQFF

v_gene: TRBV5-1
abundance: .
d_gene: .
j_gene: TRBJ2-7
CDR3nt: TGCGCCAGCAGCTTGGCTGTCGGGGGCTACGAGCAGTACTTC
CDR3aa: CASSLAVGGYEQYF

v_gene: TRBV11-2
abundance: once
d_gene: TRBD2
j_gene: TRBJ2-5
CDR3nt: TGTGCCAGCAGCTTAGGGACTAGCGGGGGGGAGACCCAGTACTTC
CDR3aa: CASSLGTSGGETQYF

v_gene: TRBV23-1
abundance: .
d_gene: .
j_gene: TRBJ1-3
CDR3nt: TGCGGGATATCCGGAGGCCCTGGAAACACCATATATTTT
CDR3aa: CGISGGPGNTIYF

v_gene: TRBV19
abundance: .
d_gene: TRBD2
j_gene: TRBJ2-2
CDR3nt: TGTGCCAGTAGTATTGGACTAGCGGGGGGACGGAGCGGGGAGCTGTTTTTT
CDR3aa: CASSIGLAGGRSGELFF

v_gene: TRBV5-5
abundance: .
d_gene: TRBD2
j_gene: TRBJ2-3
CDR3nt: TGTGCCAGCAGCTTGGCTGCCGGGGGGACTAGGGTCACAGATACGCAGTATTTT
CDR3aa: CASSLAAGGTRVTDTQYF

v_gene: TRBV9
abundance: .
d_gene: TRBD2
j_gene: TRBJ2-3
CDR3nt: TGTGCCAGCAGCGTAGGATTCCAGCGGGGGTTTGCAGATACGCAGTATTTT
CDR3aa: CASSVGFQRGFADTQYF

v_gene: TRBV11-2
abundance: .
d_gene: TRBD1
j_gene: TRBJ2-1
CDR3nt: TGTGCCAGCAGCCCCGGGACAGGGGGAGGTGAGCAGTTCTTC
CDR3aa: CASSPGTGGGEQFF

v_gene: TRBV19
abundance: .
d_gene: TRBD2
j_gene: TRBJ2-1
CDR3nt: TGTGCCAGTAGTACGGGGGGTACCTACAATGAGCAGTTCTTC
CDR3aa: CASSTGGTYNEQFF

v_gene: TRBV13
abundance: few
d_gene: TRBD2
j_gene: TRBJ2-1
CDR3nt: TGTGCCAGCAGCTATGGCCCAAGCGGGGCTAACGTAAATGAGCAGTTCTTC
CDR3aa: CASSYGPSGANVNEQFF

v_gene: TRBV2
abundance: .
d_gene: TRBD1
j_gene: TRBJ2-7
CDR3nt: TGTGCCAGTAGGGACAGCGTCTACGAGCAGTACTTC
CDR3aa: CASRDSVYEQYF

v_gene: TRBV27
abundance: .
d_gene: .
j_gene: TRBJ2-7
CDR3nt: TGTGCCAGCAGTCCACATGGCTACGAGCAGTACTTC
CDR3aa: CASSPHGYEQYF

v_gene: TRBV2
abundance: once
d_gene: TRBD1
j_gene: TRBJ1-2
CDR3nt: TGTGCCAGCAGCAATAAGAGGACAGGTACGAATGGCTACACCTTC
CDR3aa: CASSNKRTGTNGYTF

v_gene: TRBV29-1
abundance: .
d_gene: TRBD2
j_gene: TRBJ2-2
CDR3nt: TGCAGCGCTGCAGGCGGGGGGGCCGCCGGGGAGCTGTTTTTT
CDR3aa: CSAAGGGAAGELFF

v_gene: TRBV7-8
abundance: .
d_gene: .
j_gene: TRBJ2-2
CDR3nt: TGTGCCAGCAGCTTATTTGTAGGGCTAACTAGGTCAGGGGAGCTGTTTTTT
CDR3aa: CASSLFVGLTRSGELFF

v_gene: TRBV5-6
abundance: .
d_gene: TRBD2
j_gene: TRBJ2-5
CDR3nt: TGTGCCAGCAGCTTGGTCCGGGAGGGAGCCCAGTACTTC
CDR3aa: CASSLVREGAQYF

v_gene: TRBV7-6
abundance: .
d_gene: .
j_gene: TRBJ1-1
CDR3nt: TGTGCCAGCAGCGGACAGACGAACACTGAAGCTTTCTTT
CDR3aa: CASSGQTNTEAFF

v_gene: TRBV5-1
abundance: .
d_gene: TRBD1
j_gene: TRBJ2-7
CDR3nt: TGCGCCAGCAGGGTCTCGGGACAGCCCCTAGAGCAGTACTTC
CDR3aa: CASRVSGQPLEQYF

v_gene: TRBV5-1
abundance: .
d_gene: .
j_gene: TRBJ1-2
CDR3nt: TGCGCCAGCAGCTGGGGAGGGCAGACCTATGGCTACACCTTC
CDR3aa: CASSWGGQTYGYTF

v_gene: TRBV4-1
abundance: few
d_gene: .
j_gene: TRBJ2-1
CDR3nt: TGCGCCAGCAGCTTAGACAATGAGCAGTTCTTC
CDR3aa: CASSLDNEQFF

v_gene: TRBV20-1
abundance: .
d_gene: .
j_gene: TRBJ2-7
CDR3nt: TGCAGTGCAACGGCGGGCTACGAGCAGTACTTC
CDR3aa: CSATAGYEQYF

v_gene: TRBV11-2
abundance: .
d_gene: .
j_gene: TRBJ2-2
CDR3nt: TGTGCCAGCAGGGGGCGCCTTACCGGGGAGCTGTTTTTT
CDR3aa: CASRGRLTGELFF

v_gene: TRBV29-1
abundance: .
d_gene: .
j_gene: TRBJ1-2
CDR3nt: TGCAGCGTCGGTGATAGAATCTATGGCTACACCTTC
CDR3aa: CSVGDRIYGYTF

v_gene: TRBV6-1
abundance: .
d_gene: TRBD2
j_gene: TRBJ2-1
CDR3nt: TGTGCCAGCAGTGAAGAAGCGGGGGGCCACAATGAGCAGTTCTTC
CDR3aa: CASSEEAGGHNEQFF

v_gene: TRBV15
abundance: many
d_gene: TRBD1
j_gene: TRBJ1-5
CDR3nt: TGTGCCACCAGCAGAGGCCAGGGGGATTATAGCAATCAGCCCCAGCATTTT
CDR3aa: CATSRGQGDYSNQPQHF

v_gene: TRBV10-3
abundance: .
d_gene: TRBD2
j_gene: TRBJ2-5
CDR3nt: TGTGCCATCAGGACTAGCGGGGGGGAAGAGACCCAGTACTTC
CDR3aa: CAIRTSGGEETQYF

v_gene: TRBV6-5
abundance: .
d_gene: .
j_gene: TRBJ1-2
CDR3nt: TGTGCCAGCAGTTACGGAGGGGTAGGTGGCTACACCTTC
CDR3aa: CASSYGGVGGYTF

v_gene: TRBV4-3
abundance: .
d_gene: .
j_gene: TRBJ2-3
CDR3nt: TGCGCCAGCAGCCTAACCGTCGGGACTACAGATACGCAGTATTTT
CDR3aa: CASSLTVGTTDTQYF

v_gene: TRBV20-1
abundance: .
d_gene: .
j_gene: TRBJ1-1
CDR3nt: TGCAGTGCTCCGGGATCTACAGAAGCTTTCTTT
CDR3aa: CSAPGSTEAFF

v_gene: TRBV6-1
abundance: .
d_gene: .
j_gene: TRBJ1-1
CDR3nt: TGTGCCAGCAGTGAAGCAGGAGGAAACACTGAAGCTTTCTTT
CDR3aa: CASSEAGGNTEAFF

v_gene: TRBV11-2
abundance: few
d_gene: TRBD1
j_gene: TRBJ1-2
CDR3nt: TGTGCCAGCAGCTCGAGGGGACAGGTTTACCCCCCTAACTATGGCTACACCTTC
CDR3aa: CASSSRGQVYPPNYGYTF

v_gene: TRBV4-3
abundance: .
d_gene: .
j_gene: TRBJ1-6
CDR3nt: TGCGCCAGCAGCCAAGGGACAGAGAATTCACCCCTCCACTTT
CDR3aa: CASSQGTENSPLHF

v_gene: TRBV19
abundance: .
d_gene: TRBD2
j_gene: TRBJ2-2
CDR3nt: TGTGCCAGTAGCGGGCGGGGGGACACCGGGGAGCTGTTTTTT
CDR3aa: CASSGRGDTGELFF

v_gene: TRBV14
abundance: few
d_gene: .
j_gene: TRBJ1-2
CDR3nt: TGTGCCAGCAGCCGGGTTAACAGGGTTGAAGGCTACACCTTC
CDR3aa: CASSRVNRVEGYTF

v_gene: TRBV11-3
abundance: .
d_gene: .
j_gene: TRBJ1-1
CDR3nt: TGTGCCAGCAGCTTATGGGGGGGGACTGAAGCTTTCTTT
CDR3aa: CASSLWGGTEAFF

v_gene: TRBV2
abundance: .
d_gene: TRBD2
j_gene: TRBJ2-7
CDR3nt: TGTGCCAGCAGTGCGTGGACTAGTTCCTACGAGCAGTACTTC
CDR3aa: CASSAWTSSYEQYF

v_gene: TRBV6-5
abundance: .
d_gene: .
j_gene: TRBJ1-6
CDR3nt: TGTGCCAGCAGTTACGAAGGGGTGTGGCATTCACCCCTCCACTTT
CDR3aa: CASSYEGVWHSPLHF

v_gene: TRBV18
abundance: .
d_gene: .
j_gene: TRBJ2-7
CDR3nt: TGTGCCAGCTCCTCCAGGTCGGGATTCTCCTACGAGCAGTACTTC
CDR3aa: CASSSRSGFSYEQYF

v_gene: TRBV11-2
abundance: .
d_gene: TRBD2
j_gene: TRBJ2-1
CDR3nt: TGTGCCAGCAGCTTACCACGTTCGGCTAGCGGGGGGAGGATTGAGCAGTTCTTC
CDR3aa: CASSLPRSASGGRIEQFF

v_gene: TRBV5-4
abundance: .
d_gene: TRBD1
j_gene: TRBJ2-1
CDR3nt: TGTGCCAGCAGCTCGGGACAGGCGAGAAATGAGCAGTTCTTC
CDR3aa: CASSSGQARNEQFF

v_gene: TRBV10-1
abundance: .
d_gene: .
j_gene: TRBJ2-2
CDR3nt: TGCGCCAGCAGCGCAGGTCTGAACACCGGGGAGCTGTTTTTT
CDR3aa: CASSAGLNTGELFF